This T cell receptor (beta chain) was documented in a study of T cells expressing NK-cell markers. Across the study: Obtained from sorted CD3+CD56+NKG2C+, CD3+CD56+NKG2C- and CD3+CD56-NKG2C+ T cells were the TCR beta repertoires. HCMV seropositivity characterized seven of the eight sequenced donors, and seronegativity one. General study points: In a group of several donors, dominant NKG2C+ clonotypes represented about 1.0-8% of CD8+ T cells.

Germline CDR1 is DFQATT and CDR2 is SNEGSKA (reference sequence). This CDR3 spans 19 amino acids. Following a re-call of the 5' RACE reads, TCRdb has one entry per CDR3 protein and lacks DNA. This table holds a few hundred thousand distinct CDR3 sequences. With respect to this clonotype: As yet, its antigen is unknown.

The receptor was derived from a man aged 18 to 70 in good health. The sample taken for sequencing was blood T cells: a sorted CD56 or NKG2C T cell subset, CD4+ or CD8+ T cells, or bulk PBMC T cells (not recorded which). This sequence joins TRBV20-1 and TRBJ2-2; the D call of TRBD2 rests on TCRdb alone, since no DNA is present to check it. CDR3 region: CSARDGRLAGGRGTGELFF.